A selection of T cell receptor beta chains follows, all from one sample in a study of regulatory T cells in long-lasting Graves disease. TCRdb re-analysed the multiplex PCR reads in MiXCR, keeping a single row per CDR3 protein. Counted here are roughly 500,000 distinct CDR3 sequences, roughly 14% occurring once; the ten biggest clones make up approximately 9.3%. These records were also assigned to another study, of T cells in Graves' hyperthyroidism and ophthalmopathy.

The sample was peripheral blood mononuclear cells (PBMCs), taken at new diagnosis, from a patient treated with antithyroid drugs. The receptor set was obtained from a man aged 25 to 45 with Graves disease. CDR3s include the opening cysteine and the closing phenylalanine or tryptophan. Fields, in order: D gene, CDR3 length, clone size, V gene, J gene, CDR3 DNA, CDR3 protein. D genes are given only for firm matches. Size is stated for part of the rows, as once, few or many counts, or as a class when the clone is expanded.

.	15	many	TRBV29-1	TRBJ2-7	TGCAGCGTTGAAGGAAGGGGTCAGGGGTTCTACGAGCAGTACTTC	CSVEGRGQGFYEQYF
.	15	many	TRBV5-1	TRBJ1-1	TGCGCCAGCAGCTCCGGACCAGGGAGGGGCACTGAAGCTTTCTTT	CASSSGPGRGTEAFF
TRBD1	13	many	TRBV19	TRBJ1-2	TGTGCCAGTACCCCGACAGGGACCTATGGCTACACCTTC	CASTPTGTYGYTF
TRBD2	13	many	TRBV6-2/TRBV6-3	TRBJ2-7	TGTGCCAGCAGTTTACTAGCGGGATGGGAGCAGTACTTC	CASSLLAGWEQYF
TRBD2	17	.	TRBV3-1	TRBJ2-5	TGTGCCAGCAGCCAAACTAGCGGGAGGGCGGATGAAGAGACCCAGTACTTC	CASSQTSGRADEETQYF
.	15	.	TRBV7-2	TRBJ2-5	TGTGCCAGCAGCTTAGACTCGGGCGCGTCGGAGACCCAGTACTTC	CASSLDSGASETQYF
.	14	many	TRBV2	TRBJ2-4	TGTGCCAGCAGTGCGGTGAGGGCCAAAAACATTCAGTACTTC	CASSAVRAKNIQYF
.	16	.	TRBV5-1	TRBJ2-7	TGCGCCAGCGGCTTGGGTCGGCAGGTACAGTCCTACGAGCAGTACTTC	CASGLGRQVQSYEQYF
.	13	few	TRBV5-1	TRBJ2-7	TGCGCCAGCAGCTTGTCGAGTGGGAACGAGCAGTACTTC	CASSLSSGNEQYF
.	13	.	TRBV13	TRBJ2-7	TGTGCCAGCAGCTTGACTGGGTGGAACGAGCAGTACTTC	CASSLTGWNEQYF
.	15	few	TRBV27	TRBJ2-7	TGTGCCAGCAGTTTATGGGCGGGACAGACCTACGAGCAGTACTTC	CASSLWAGQTYEQYF
.	13	few	TRBV29-1	TRBJ2-3	TGCAGCGTTGCCCGGGATTCCACAGATACGCAGTATTTT	CSVARDSTDTQYF
.	14	many	TRBV6-1	TRBJ1-1	TGTGCCAGCAGTGAAGTGGGGGCTGGGACTGAAGCTTTCTTT	CASSEVGAGTEAFF
TRBD1	15	.	TRBV20-1	TRBJ1-1	TGCAGTGCTAGAGATCAGGGGGGCCCGAACACTGAATCTTTCTTT	CSARDQGGPNTESFF
.	16	many	TRBV12-3/TRBV12-4	TRBJ2-2	TGTGCCAGCAGTTTCTATGGGCCGACTGGAAACGGGGAGCTGTTTTTT	CASSFYGPTGNGELFF
TRBD1	12	many	TRBV29-1	TRBJ1-1	TGCAGCGGGGTACAGGGGGCGACTGAAGCTTTCTTT	CSGVQGATEAFF